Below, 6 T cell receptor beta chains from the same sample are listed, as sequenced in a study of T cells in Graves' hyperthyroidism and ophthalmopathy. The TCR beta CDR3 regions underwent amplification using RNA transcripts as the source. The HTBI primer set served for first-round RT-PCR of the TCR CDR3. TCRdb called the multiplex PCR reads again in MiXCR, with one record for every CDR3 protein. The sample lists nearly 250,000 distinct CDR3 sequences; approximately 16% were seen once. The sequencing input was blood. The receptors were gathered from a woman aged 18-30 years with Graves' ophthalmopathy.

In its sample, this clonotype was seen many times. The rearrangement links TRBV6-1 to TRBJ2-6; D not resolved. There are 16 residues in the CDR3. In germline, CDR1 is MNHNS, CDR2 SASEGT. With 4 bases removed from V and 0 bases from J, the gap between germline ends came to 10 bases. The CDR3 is CASSVLRSSGANVLTF. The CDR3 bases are TGTGCCAGCAGTGTTCTCAGGAGCTCTGGGGCCAACGTCCTGACTTTC.

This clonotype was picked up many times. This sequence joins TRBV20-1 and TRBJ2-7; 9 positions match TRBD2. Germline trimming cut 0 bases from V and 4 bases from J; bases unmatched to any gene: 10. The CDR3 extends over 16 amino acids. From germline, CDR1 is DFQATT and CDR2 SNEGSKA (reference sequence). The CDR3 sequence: CSAREIGGGRGYEQYF. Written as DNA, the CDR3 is TGCAGTGCTAGAGAGATCGGTGGCGGGAGGGGGTACGAGCAGTACTTC.

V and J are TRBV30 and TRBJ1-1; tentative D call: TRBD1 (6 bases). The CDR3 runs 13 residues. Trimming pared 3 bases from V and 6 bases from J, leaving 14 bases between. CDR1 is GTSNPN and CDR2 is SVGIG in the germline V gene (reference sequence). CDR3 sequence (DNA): TGTGCCTGGAGCGCCGACAGGCTACCTGAAGCTTTCTTT. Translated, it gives CAWSADRLPEAFF. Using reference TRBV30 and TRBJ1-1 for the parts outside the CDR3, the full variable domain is SQTIHQWPATLVQPVGSPLSLECTVEGTSNPNLYWYRQAAGRGLQLLFYSVGIGQISSEVPQNLSASRPQDRQFILSSKKLLLSDSGFYLCAWSADRLPEAFFGQGTRLTVV.

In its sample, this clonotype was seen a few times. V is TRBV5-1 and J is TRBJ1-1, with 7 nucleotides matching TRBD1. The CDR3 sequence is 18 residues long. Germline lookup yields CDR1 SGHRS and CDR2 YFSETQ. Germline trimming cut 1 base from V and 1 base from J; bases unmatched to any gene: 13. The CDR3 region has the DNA TGCGCCAGCAGCTTGTTGGTACGGCAGGGGGTTGGGAACACTGAAGCTTTCTTT. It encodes CASSLLVRQGVGNTEAFF.

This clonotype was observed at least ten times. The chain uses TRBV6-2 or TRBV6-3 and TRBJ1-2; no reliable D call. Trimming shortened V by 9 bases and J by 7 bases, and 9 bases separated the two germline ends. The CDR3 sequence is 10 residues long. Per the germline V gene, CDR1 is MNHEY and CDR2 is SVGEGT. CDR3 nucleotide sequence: TGTGCCAGTGGCGATACTGGCTACACCTTC. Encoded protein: CASGDTGYTF.

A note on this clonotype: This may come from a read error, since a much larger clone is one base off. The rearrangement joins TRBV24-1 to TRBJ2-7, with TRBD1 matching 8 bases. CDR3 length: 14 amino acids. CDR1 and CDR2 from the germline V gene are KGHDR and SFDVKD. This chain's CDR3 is CATSDHGQGDERFF. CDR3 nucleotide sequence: TGTGCCACCAGTGACCACGGACAGGGAGACGAGCGGTTCTTC.